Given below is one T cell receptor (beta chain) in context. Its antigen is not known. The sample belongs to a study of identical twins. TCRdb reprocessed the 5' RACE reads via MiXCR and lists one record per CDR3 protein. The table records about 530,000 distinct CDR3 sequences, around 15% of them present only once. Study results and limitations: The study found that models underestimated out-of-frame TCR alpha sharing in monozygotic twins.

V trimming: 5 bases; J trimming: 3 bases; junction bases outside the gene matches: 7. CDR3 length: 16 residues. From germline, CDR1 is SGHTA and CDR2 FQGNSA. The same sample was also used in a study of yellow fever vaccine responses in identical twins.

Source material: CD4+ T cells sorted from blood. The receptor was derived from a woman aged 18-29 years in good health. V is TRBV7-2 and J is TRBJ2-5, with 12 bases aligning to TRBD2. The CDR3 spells CASSPRASGREETQYF. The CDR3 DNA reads TGTGCCAGCAGCCCCAGGGCTAGCGGGAGGGAAGAGACCCAGTACTTC.